Sequencing of this T cell receptor beta chain was carried out in a study of T cells in Graves' hyperthyroidism and ophthalmopathy. Whole-study results and caveats: A median around six months before onset, the model predicted ophthalmopathy. Blood also held most thyroid clonotypes expanded beyond 0.001.

In germline, CDR1 is SQVTM, CDR2 ANQGSEA. CDR3 length equals 14 residues. V dropped 6 bases and J dropped 0; count of bases not matched to a gene: 4. A patient was excluded if there was uncontrolled infection, other autoimmune disease, pregnancy or lactation. A remark on this clonotype: Its antigen is as yet unknown.

Researchers took RNA transcripts and amplified the TCR beta CDR3 regions from them. Researchers ran a first-round RT-PCR on the TCR CDR3 using the HTBI primer set. A single record per CDR3 protein comes from TCRdb applying MiXCR to the multiplex PCR reads. The data contain roughly 600,000 distinct CDR3 sequences, around 13% of them singletons. This chain uses TRBV29-1 with TRBJ1-5, with 8 bases lining up with TRBD1. Material for sequencing was blood. This TCR derives from a woman in her fifties or sixties with Graves' ophthalmopathy. The CDR3 is CSVPGQGSNQPQHF. CDR3 coding DNA: TGCAGCGTCCCCGGACAGGGTAGCAATCAGCCCCAGCATTTT. Looking up the rest from reference TRBV29-1 and TRBJ1-5 gives the full variable domain: SAVISQKPSRDICQRGTSLTIQCQVDSQVTMMFWYRQQPGQSLTLIATANQGSEATYESGFVIDKFPISRPNLTFSTLTVSNMSPEDSSIYLCSVPGQGSNQPQHFGDGTRLSIL.